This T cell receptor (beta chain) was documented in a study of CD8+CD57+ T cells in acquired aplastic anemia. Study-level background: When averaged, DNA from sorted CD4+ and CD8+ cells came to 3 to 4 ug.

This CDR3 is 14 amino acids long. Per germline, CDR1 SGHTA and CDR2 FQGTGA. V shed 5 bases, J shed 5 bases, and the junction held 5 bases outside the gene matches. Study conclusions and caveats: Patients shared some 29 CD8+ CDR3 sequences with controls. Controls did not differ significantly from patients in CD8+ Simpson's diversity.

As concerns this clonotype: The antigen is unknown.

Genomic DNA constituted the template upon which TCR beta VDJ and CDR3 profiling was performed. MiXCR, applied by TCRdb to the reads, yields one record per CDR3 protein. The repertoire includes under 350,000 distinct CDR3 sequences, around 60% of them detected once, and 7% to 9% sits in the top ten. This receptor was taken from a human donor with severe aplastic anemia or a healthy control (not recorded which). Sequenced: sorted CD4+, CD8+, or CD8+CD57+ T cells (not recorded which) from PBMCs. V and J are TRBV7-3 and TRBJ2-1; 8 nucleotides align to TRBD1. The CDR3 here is CASSPGQANNEQFF. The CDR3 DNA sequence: TGTGCCAGCAGCCCGGGACAGGCTAACAATGAGCAGTTCTTC.